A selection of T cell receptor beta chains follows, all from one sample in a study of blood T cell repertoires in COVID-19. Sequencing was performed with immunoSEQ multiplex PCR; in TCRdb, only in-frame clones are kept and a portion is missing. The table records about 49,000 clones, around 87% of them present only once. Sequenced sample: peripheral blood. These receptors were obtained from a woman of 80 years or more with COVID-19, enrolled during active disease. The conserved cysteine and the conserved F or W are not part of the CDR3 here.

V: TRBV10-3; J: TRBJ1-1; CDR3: AIRGGVGDTEAF
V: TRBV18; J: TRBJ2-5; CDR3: ASSPRRGTQETQY
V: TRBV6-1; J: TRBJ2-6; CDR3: ASSERSYVVSGANVLT
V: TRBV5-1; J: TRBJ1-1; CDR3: ASSRTGRGTEAF
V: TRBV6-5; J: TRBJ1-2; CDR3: ASQQEPQGLST
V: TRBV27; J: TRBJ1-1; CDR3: ASTGGSEAF
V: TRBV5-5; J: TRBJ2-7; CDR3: ASSTGLAVTYEQY
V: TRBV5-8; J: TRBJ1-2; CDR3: ASSLSLTGGRGGYT
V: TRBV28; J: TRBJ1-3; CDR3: ATKTGNTIY
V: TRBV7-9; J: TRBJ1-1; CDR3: ASSFWTGGGWNTEAF
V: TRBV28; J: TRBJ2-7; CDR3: ASSLARQGAGEQY
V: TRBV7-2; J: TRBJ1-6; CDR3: ASSSNPGRTGGFNSPLH
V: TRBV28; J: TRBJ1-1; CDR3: ASRVPGTGLEAF
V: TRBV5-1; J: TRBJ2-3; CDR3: ASSFLTGLASGTDTQY
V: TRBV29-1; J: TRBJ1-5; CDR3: SVEPGQGRNQPQH
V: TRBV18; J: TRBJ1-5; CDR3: ASSPGTGTQPQH
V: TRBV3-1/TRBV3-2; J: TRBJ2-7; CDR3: ASRTAGYEQY
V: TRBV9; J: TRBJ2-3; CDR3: ASSGAGGPTDTQY
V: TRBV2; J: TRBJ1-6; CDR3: ATSRDSLTPLH
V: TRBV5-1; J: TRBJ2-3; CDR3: ASSFFTSDTDTQY
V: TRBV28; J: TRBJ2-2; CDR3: ASSPTGTGGGGELF
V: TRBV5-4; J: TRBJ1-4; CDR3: ASSLDGRGGEKLF
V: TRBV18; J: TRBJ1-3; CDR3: ASSLERNTIY
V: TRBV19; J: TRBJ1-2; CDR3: ASSIIGTGMGGYGYT
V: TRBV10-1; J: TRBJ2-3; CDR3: ASSDTGRGDTQY
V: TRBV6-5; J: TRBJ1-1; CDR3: ASKLLGQGNTEAF
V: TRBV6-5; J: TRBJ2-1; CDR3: ASSRPGQGYNEQF
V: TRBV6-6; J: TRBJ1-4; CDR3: ASSPGSSEKLF
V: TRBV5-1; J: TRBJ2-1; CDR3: ASGAGWSDYNEQF
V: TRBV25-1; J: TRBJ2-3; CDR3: ASSVASGVNTDTQY
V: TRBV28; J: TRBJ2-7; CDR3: ASSFRYEQY
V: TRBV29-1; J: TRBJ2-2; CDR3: SVRIRGLAGEPNTGELF
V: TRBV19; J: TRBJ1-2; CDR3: ASSKAGGRDGYT
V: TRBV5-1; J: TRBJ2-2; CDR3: ASSLYPGLDTGELF
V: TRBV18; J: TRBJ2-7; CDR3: ASSPEIGGSYEQY
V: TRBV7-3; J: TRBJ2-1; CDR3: ASSKTRYNEQF
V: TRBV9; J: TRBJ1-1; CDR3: ASSVEGRGRQAF
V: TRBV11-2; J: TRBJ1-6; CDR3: ASRTQGHLNSPLH
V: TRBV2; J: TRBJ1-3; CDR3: ASFSYGSGNTIY
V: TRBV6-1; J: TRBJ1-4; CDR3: ASSDAGGLNEKLF
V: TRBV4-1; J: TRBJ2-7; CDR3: ASSQGGMGQGLPEQY
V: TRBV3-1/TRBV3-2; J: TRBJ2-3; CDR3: ASSNTGGTDTQY
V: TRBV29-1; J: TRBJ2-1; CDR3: SVESVSGGRANEQF
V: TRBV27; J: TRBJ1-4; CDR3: ASSPRRDRGQGNEKLF
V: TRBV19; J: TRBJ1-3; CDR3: ASRRRDGNTIY
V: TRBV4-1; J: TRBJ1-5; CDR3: ASSQEGTLSNQPQH
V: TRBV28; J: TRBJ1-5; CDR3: ASSYPGGSNQPQH
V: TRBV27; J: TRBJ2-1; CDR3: ASGTLATSQF
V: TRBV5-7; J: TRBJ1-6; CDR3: ASSSHGIPLSGSSPLH
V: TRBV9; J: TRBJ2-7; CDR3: ASSVDGQGAYEQY
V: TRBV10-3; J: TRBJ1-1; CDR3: AIKSTGKNTEAF
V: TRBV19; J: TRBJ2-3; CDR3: ASSPPGGSGDTQY
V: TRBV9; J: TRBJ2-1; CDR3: ASSDLQGRKQF
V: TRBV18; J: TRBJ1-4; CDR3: ASSPGVNEKLF